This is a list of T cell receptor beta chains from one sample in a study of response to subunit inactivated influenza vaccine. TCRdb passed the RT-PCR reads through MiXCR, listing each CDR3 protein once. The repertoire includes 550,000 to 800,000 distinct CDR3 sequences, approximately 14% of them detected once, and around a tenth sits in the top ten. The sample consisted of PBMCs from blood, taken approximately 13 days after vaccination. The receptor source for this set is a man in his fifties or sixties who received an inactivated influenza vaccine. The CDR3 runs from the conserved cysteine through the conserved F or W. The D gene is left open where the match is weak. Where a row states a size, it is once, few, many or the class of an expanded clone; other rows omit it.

CDR3 DNA: TGTGCCAGCAAAAGCAGGGTGCCTAATGAAAAACTGTTTTTT
CDR3 protein: CASKSRVPNEKLFF
V gene: TRBV12-3/TRBV12-4
clone size: few
D gene: .
J gene: TRBJ1-4

CDR3 DNA: TGTGCCACCAGCAGAGTAAAGGGGGCCGAGCAGTACTTC
CDR3 protein: CATSRVKGAEQYF
V gene: TRBV15
clone size: .
D gene: TRBD1
J gene: TRBJ2-7

CDR3 DNA: TGCGCCAGCAGCTTCCCCATTTTCGGACTAGCGGTTAGCACAGATACGCAGTATTTT
CDR3 protein: CASSFPIFGLAVSTDTQYF
V gene: TRBV5-1
clone size: few
D gene: TRBD2
J gene: TRBJ2-3

CDR3 DNA: TGTGCCAGCAGTTACCCACCGAGGGAAGCGGGTGAGCAGTTCTTC
CDR3 protein: CASSYPPREAGEQFF
V gene: TRBV6-2/TRBV6-3
clone size: few
D gene: .
J gene: TRBJ2-1

CDR3 DNA: TGTGCCAGCAGCTTGTCCGGGGCGTGGAGTGAAGCTTTCTTT
CDR3 protein: CASSLSGAWSEAFF
V gene: TRBV5-6
clone size: few
D gene: .
J gene: TRBJ1-1

CDR3 DNA: TGTGCCAGCAGTTACTCAGGGGGCTTAAGGAATGAGCAGTTCTTC
CDR3 protein: CASSYSGGLRNEQFF
V gene: TRBV6-2/TRBV6-3
clone size: .
D gene: TRBD1
J gene: TRBJ2-1

CDR3 DNA: TGCGCCAGCAGCCCTAGACAGATTAGCACAGATACGCAGTATTTT
CDR3 protein: CASSPRQISTDTQYF
V gene: TRBV4-1
clone size: few
D gene: .
J gene: TRBJ2-3

CDR3 DNA: TGTGCCAGTTGGGGGGGCGTGGCAGATACGCAGTATTTT
CDR3 protein: CASWGGVADTQYF
V gene: TRBV19
clone size: .
D gene: .
J gene: TRBJ2-3

CDR3 DNA: TGCAGTGCTGAGAACAGGGGGCGAAGCACAGATACGCAGTATTTT
CDR3 protein: CSAENRGRSTDTQYF
V gene: TRBV20-1
clone size: .
D gene: TRBD1
J gene: TRBJ2-3

CDR3 DNA: TGCAGTTTCGAGGGCAGGACCCAAGAGACCCAGTACTTC
CDR3 protein: CSFEGRTQETQYF
V gene: TRBV20-1
clone size: .
D gene: .
J gene: TRBJ2-5

CDR3 DNA: TGTGCCAGCAGGAGACGGACCCAAGAGACCCAGTACTTC
CDR3 protein: CASRRRTQETQYF
V gene: TRBV2
clone size: few
D gene: .
J gene: TRBJ2-5

CDR3 DNA: TGCGCCAGCAGCCAAGATATAGGGAACTATGGCTACACCTTC
CDR3 protein: CASSQDIGNYGYTF
V gene: TRBV4-3
clone size: .
D gene: .
J gene: TRBJ1-2

CDR3 DNA: TGTGCCAGCAGCTCGCCGCGGGACAGGGGGGCTTTCGGTGGCTACACCTTC
CDR3 protein: CASSSPRDRGAFGGYTF
V gene: TRBV7-2
clone size: few
D gene: TRBD1
J gene: TRBJ1-2

CDR3 DNA: TGTGCCAGCAGGGACATGGAGGACAGTCGCATGAACACTGAAGCTTTCTTT
CDR3 protein: CASRDMEDSRMNTEAFF
V gene: TRBV3-1
clone size: few
D gene: .
J gene: TRBJ1-1

CDR3 DNA: TGTGCCAGCAGCATAGGACACCCCTATGGCTACACCTTC
CDR3 protein: CASSIGHPYGYTF
V gene: TRBV11-2
clone size: few
D gene: .
J gene: TRBJ1-2

CDR3 DNA: TGTGGGACTTCCTACAATGAGCAGTTCTTC
CDR3 protein: CGTSYNEQFF
V gene: TRBV28
clone size: few
D gene: .
J gene: TRBJ2-1

CDR3 DNA: TGCAGTGCTAGAAAACTGTCAGGGAAGCCCCAGCATTTT
CDR3 protein: CSARKLSGKPQHF
V gene: TRBV20-1
clone size: few
D gene: .
J gene: TRBJ1-5

CDR3 DNA: TGTGCCAGCAGTTATAGGAGGAACACCGGGGAGCTGTTTTTT
CDR3 protein: CASSYRRNTGELFF
V gene: TRBV28
clone size: few
D gene: .
J gene: TRBJ2-2

CDR3 DNA: TGCGCCAGCAGCTTGGTCGGTCGCGGTGGGGTGGATGGCTACACCTTC
CDR3 protein: CASSLVGRGGVDGYTF
V gene: TRBV5-1
clone size: .
D gene: .
J gene: TRBJ1-2

CDR3 DNA: TGCAGTACTAAGCGGGGTGGGGATTTGGCCAACAATGAGCAGTTCTTC
CDR3 protein: CSTKRGGDLANNEQFF
V gene: TRBV20-1
clone size: few
D gene: TRBD2
J gene: TRBJ2-1

CDR3 DNA: TGCGCCAGCAGCCCCGAGTCAGCGGGCACAGATACGCAGTATTTT
CDR3 protein: CASSPESAGTDTQYF
V gene: TRBV5-1
clone size: few
D gene: .
J gene: TRBJ2-3

CDR3 DNA: TGTGCCAGCAGTGATTGGGGACTAGCGGGAGGTTGGGAGACCCAGTACTTC
CDR3 protein: CASSDWGLAGGWETQYF
V gene: TRBV2
clone size: few
D gene: TRBD2
J gene: TRBJ2-5

CDR3 DNA: TGTGCCAGCAGCTCCGGGACAGCAGCCAAAAACATTCAGTACTTC
CDR3 protein: CASSSGTAAKNIQYF
V gene: TRBV28
clone size: few
D gene: TRBD1
J gene: TRBJ2-4

CDR3 DNA: TGTGCCAGCAGCTCCACATCTAACTATGGCTACACCTTC
CDR3 protein: CASSSTSNYGYTF
V gene: TRBV7-9
clone size: few
D gene: .
J gene: TRBJ1-2

CDR3 DNA: TGCGCCAGCAGCTTGAAGAACACCGGGGAGCTGTTTTTT
CDR3 protein: CASSLKNTGELFF
V gene: TRBV7-2
clone size: many
D gene: .
J gene: TRBJ2-2

CDR3 DNA: TGTGCCAGCAGCTTAGTCGGGGGGCGCATCTCGTACTTC
CDR3 protein: CASSLVGGRISYF
V gene: TRBV11-2
clone size: .
D gene: .
J gene: TRBJ2-4

CDR3 DNA: TGTGCCACCAGTGACCACGGAAGGGGCGAAGATACGCAGTATTTT
CDR3 protein: CATSDHGRGEDTQYF
V gene: TRBV24-1
clone size: few
D gene: .
J gene: TRBJ2-3

CDR3 DNA: TGTGCCAGCAGCTTAAGGGTCGGGCCCGGCGATACGCAGTATTTT
CDR3 protein: CASSLRVGPGDTQYF
V gene: TRBV7-6
clone size: few
D gene: .
J gene: TRBJ2-3

CDR3 DNA: TGTGCCAGCAGCCTGACACCTACCTACGAGCAGTACTTC
CDR3 protein: CASSLTPTYEQYF
V gene: TRBV12-3/TRBV12-4
clone size: .
D gene: .
J gene: TRBJ2-7

CDR3 DNA: TGTGCCAGCAGCTTGGAATCGGACACAGATACGCAGTATTTT
CDR3 protein: CASSLESDTDTQYF
V gene: TRBV5-6
clone size: few
D gene: .
J gene: TRBJ2-3

CDR3 DNA: TGCGCCAGCAGGCCAGGAGGTTCGGAGACCCAGTACTTC
CDR3 protein: CASRPGGSETQYF
V gene: TRBV5-1
clone size: once
D gene: .
J gene: TRBJ2-5

CDR3 DNA: TGTGCCAGCAGGAAGGGACAGGGGAACCTCTATGAAGCTTTCTTT
CDR3 protein: CASRKGQGNLYEAFF
V gene: TRBV12-3/TRBV12-4
clone size: many
D gene: TRBD1
J gene: TRBJ1-1

CDR3 DNA: TGTGCCAGCAGTCGGGGGGTAGCGCTATACAATGAGCAGTTCTTC
CDR3 protein: CASSRGVALYNEQFF
V gene: TRBV6-1
clone size: few
D gene: TRBD2
J gene: TRBJ2-1

CDR3 DNA: TGTGCCAGCTCCCAGGGTGGCTCAGGGGGAAGAGGGGCCCAGCATTTT
CDR3 protein: CASSQGGSGGRGAQHF
V gene: TRBV6-2/TRBV6-3
clone size: .
D gene: TRBD1
J gene: TRBJ1-5

CDR3 DNA: TGCAGTGCCTTTATTCCGGGACAGGGGACCAATCAGCCCCAGCATTTT
CDR3 protein: CSAFIPGQGTNQPQHF
V gene: TRBV20-1
clone size: .
D gene: TRBD1
J gene: TRBJ1-5

CDR3 DNA: TGCAGTGCTAGAGCTCTCGCAGGGCTCAACCAGCCCCAGCATTTT
CDR3 protein: CSARALAGLNQPQHF
V gene: TRBV20-1
clone size: few
D gene: .
J gene: TRBJ1-5

CDR3 DNA: TGTGCCAGCAGCCTAGGTGCAGGGCGGAACGAGCAGTACTTC
CDR3 protein: CASSLGAGRNEQYF
V gene: TRBV11-2
clone size: few
D gene: .
J gene: TRBJ2-7

CDR3 DNA: TGCAGTGCTAGTCCCAACCGGGAGGCTGAAGCTTTCTTT
CDR3 protein: CSASPNREAEAFF
V gene: TRBV20-1
clone size: few
D gene: .
J gene: TRBJ1-1

CDR3 DNA: TGTGCCAGCAGTTTATCGCGGGGACCGAAGGGAGAGACCCAGTACTTC
CDR3 protein: CASSLSRGPKGETQYF
V gene: TRBV27
clone size: few
D gene: .
J gene: TRBJ2-5

CDR3 DNA: TGTGCCAGCAGTTACTCTTACAGGGTATCTCAGCCCCAGCATTTT
CDR3 protein: CASSYSYRVSQPQHF
V gene: TRBV6-2/TRBV6-3
clone size: .
D gene: .
J gene: TRBJ1-5

CDR3 DNA: TGCGCCAGCAGACAGGTAATGAACACTGAAGCTTTCTTT
CDR3 protein: CASRQVMNTEAFF
V gene: TRBV5-1
clone size: many
D gene: .
J gene: TRBJ1-1

CDR3 DNA: TGTGCCAGCAGCCCGATAGCGGGGCCGGGCACCGGGGAGCTGTTTTTT
CDR3 protein: CASSPIAGPGTGELFF
V gene: TRBV4-2
clone size: .
D gene: TRBD2
J gene: TRBJ2-2

CDR3 DNA: TGTGCCAGCAGCTTAGTAGGGCTTGACACAGATACGCAGTATTTT
CDR3 protein: CASSLVGLDTDTQYF
V gene: TRBV7-2
clone size: .
D gene: .
J gene: TRBJ2-3

CDR3 DNA: TGTGCCAGCAGTTATCTGAACTATGGCTACACCTTC
CDR3 protein: CASSYLNYGYTF
V gene: TRBV6-6
clone size: many
D gene: .
J gene: TRBJ1-2

CDR3 DNA: TGTGCCAGCAGTTACTCAGGGGGTAGGGGGAAAGCAGAGACCCAGTACTTC
CDR3 protein: CASSYSGGRGKAETQYF
V gene: TRBV6-5
clone size: .
D gene: .
J gene: TRBJ2-5

CDR3 DNA: TGTGCCATCAGTGAAACATTTAATAATTCACCCCTCCACTTT
CDR3 protein: CAISETFNNSPLHF
V gene: TRBV10-3
clone size: few
D gene: .
J gene: TRBJ1-6

CDR3 DNA: TGTGCCAGCAGACCTACGACAGTTACCTACGAGCAGTACTTC
CDR3 protein: CASRPTTVTYEQYF
V gene: TRBV28
clone size: .
D gene: .
J gene: TRBJ2-7

CDR3 DNA: TGCGCCAGCAGTTCCAAAGGGAACACTGAAGCTTTCTTT
CDR3 protein: CASSSKGNTEAFF
V gene: TRBV5-1
clone size: many
D gene: .
J gene: TRBJ1-1

CDR3 DNA: TGTGCCAGCAGCTTGGAACCGAGGACAGGGTACAATGAGCAGTTCTTC
CDR3 protein: CASSLEPRTGYNEQFF
V gene: TRBV5-5
clone size: .
D gene: TRBD1
J gene: TRBJ2-1

CDR3 DNA: TGTGCCAGCAGCACATCGGGACAGACCTACGAGCAGTACTTC
CDR3 protein: CASSTSGQTYEQYF
V gene: TRBV7-9
clone size: few
D gene: TRBD1
J gene: TRBJ2-7

CDR3 DNA: TGTGCCAGCAGTAGATCTACCGGGACAGGGGCCTACGAGCAGTACTTC
CDR3 protein: CASSRSTGTGAYEQYF
V gene: TRBV6-1
clone size: few
D gene: TRBD1
J gene: TRBJ2-7

CDR3 DNA: TGCGCCAGCAGCCAAGAACAGGGCGGAGACATTCAGTACTTC
CDR3 protein: CASSQEQGGDIQYF
V gene: TRBV4-1
clone size: few
D gene: .
J gene: TRBJ2-4

CDR3 DNA: TGTGCCAGCAGCTTCAGGACTAGCGGGAGAGGTGAGCAGTTCTTC
CDR3 protein: CASSFRTSGRGEQFF
V gene: TRBV11-2
clone size: few
D gene: TRBD2
J gene: TRBJ2-1

CDR3 DNA: TGTGCCAGCAAAAGGCAGGGAGGCTACGAGCAGTACTTC
CDR3 protein: CASKRQGGYEQYF
V gene: TRBV28
clone size: few
D gene: .
J gene: TRBJ2-7

CDR3 DNA: TGTGCCAGTACCCGACAGGGTACGGAGACCCAGTACTTC
CDR3 protein: CASTRQGTETQYF
V gene: TRBV19
clone size: .
D gene: TRBD1
J gene: TRBJ2-5

CDR3 DNA: TGTGCCACCAAGAAACTAGCGGGAGCGCATGATGAGCAGTTCTTC
CDR3 protein: CATKKLAGAHDEQFF
V gene: TRBV6-2/TRBV6-3
clone size: few
D gene: TRBD2
J gene: TRBJ2-1

CDR3 DNA: TGTGCCAGCAGTTGGGACTCTTCAGATACGCAGTATTTT
CDR3 protein: CASSWDSSDTQYF
V gene: TRBV6-5
clone size: few
D gene: .
J gene: TRBJ2-3